This record looks at one T cell receptor beta chain sequence and its context. This sample is drawn from a study of blood T cell repertoires in COVID-19. Across the whole study: Acute and convalescent COVID-19 specimens originated in the United States, Italy and Spain. The analysed material was cDNA or gDNA that came from T cells, B-cell-depleted T cells, or PBMCs.

V lost 2 bases and J 3 bases, leaving 5 bases between the germline ends. This CDR3 is built from 13 residues. Germline V gene sequence: CDR1 SGHKS, CDR2 YYEKEE (reference sequence). Study processing details: Amplification of reference gene primers was used by the study to estimate nucleated cell counts. This table comes from immunoSEQ multiplex PCR, and its TCRdb copy is limited to in-frame clones, with some not included. V and J calls and clone size are copied from that table; D and trimming were computed from the DNA. The sample yields some 250,000 clones, around 80% seen once. The receptor comes from a man older than 75 with acute or convalescent COVID-19. The J gene is TRBJ2-2, the V gene TRBV5-5; D might be TRBD1 (5 bases). Material: peripheral blood. The CDR3 loop is CASSLGDTGELFF. The CDR3 nucleotides read TGTGCCAGCAGCTTAGGGGACACCGGGGAGCTGTTTTTT. The variable domain in full, with the rest retrieved from reference TRBV5-5 and TRBJ2-2, is DAGVTQSPTHLIKTRGQQVTLRCSPISGHKSVSWYQQVLGQGPQFIFQYYEKEERGRGNFPDRFSARQFPNYSSELNVNALLLGDSALYLCASSLGDTGELFFGEGSRLTVL.